The next 16 T cell receptor beta chains were all read from a single sample in a study of vaccination effects on CD4 cells after COVID-19. Antigen-specific CD4+ T cell clonotypes were called by their expansion after viral peptide-pool culture in ViraFEST. At the end of about ten days of culture, CD4+ T cells were isolated. Two-dose vaccination with either BNT162b2 or mRNA-1273 was given to the participants. For these receptors, no antigen is known. Assay used: immunoSEQ multiplex PCR; TCRdb lists only in-frame clones, some missing. This sample has more than 50,000 clones, with 76% found just once. This specimen was CD4+ T cells from PBMCs cultured with HCoV-OC43 spike peptides, taken after COVID-19 vaccination. Sample subset: HCoV-OC43 spike overlapping peptide pool stimulation. All receptors come from a human donor who received a COVID-19 vaccine.

CDR3 DNA: TGCGCCAGCAGCTTGGGGGGAGGATCCGAGACCCAGTACTTC. The encoded protein is CASSLGGGSETQYF. The chain couples TRBV5-1 to TRBJ2-5; tentatively, D is TRBD2 (6 bases). The CDR3 sequence is 14 residues long. Trimming cost V 0 bases and J 5 bases, with 11 bases left between them. From germline, CDR1 is SGHRS and CDR2 YFSETQ.

V is TRBV5-1 and J is TRBJ1-2; perhaps TRBD1 as D (6 bases). The germline gives CDR1 SGHRS, CDR2 YFSETQ. This CDR3 is built from 15 residues. Trimming removed 4 bases at V and 8 bases at J, with 21 bases between. CDR3 sequence (DNA): TGCGCCAGCAGCCCAAGCTTAACAGGGACCCGAGGCTACACCTTC. Translation: CASSPSLTGTRGYTF.

The rearrangement joins TRBV5-5 to TRBJ1-2, with TRBD1 as a possible D gene (5 bases). The V end lost 0 bases, the J end lost 4 bases, and 10 bases lay between the germline ends. The CDR3 is made up of 14 amino acids. Germline lookup yields CDR1 SGHKS and CDR2 YYEKEE (reference sequence). The CDR3 is CASSLGGYSYGYTF. DNA of the CDR3: TGTGCCAGCAGCTTGGGGGGGTACAGCTATGGCTACACCTTC. Full variable domain (outside the CDR3, taken from reference TRBV5-5 and TRBJ1-2): DAGVTQSPTHLIKTRGQQVTLRCSPISGHKSVSWYQQVLGQGPQFIFQYYEKEERGRGNFPDRFSARQFPNYSSELNVNALLLGDSALYLCASSLGGYSYGYTFGSGTRLTVV.

The chain is built from TRBV10-3 and TRBJ2-7; TRBD1 or TRBD2 may be the D gene (5 bases each). This CDR3 spans 14 amino acids. The V gene lost 8 bases and the J gene lost 0 bases, with 14 bases spanning the gap. The germline CDR1 and CDR2 sequences are ENHRY and SYGVKD. Here the CDR3 DNA reads TGTGCCATCGGGACGGGCCGCAGCTCCTACGAGCAGTACGTC. It is translated as CAIGTGRSSYEQYV.

This chain links TRBV6-5 with TRBJ1-5, with 8 nucleotides matching TRBD1. The CDR3 has 15 residues. Germline V gene lookup returns CDR1 MNHEY and CDR2 SVGAGI. The V segment lost 7 bases and the J segment 2 bases; nucleotides outside the gene matches: 7. This CDR3 is CASTPDRGGNQPQHF. The CDR3 nucleotides read TGTGCCAGCACCCCCGACAGGGGCGGCAATCAGCCCCAGCATTTT.

This chain connects TRBV3-1 (or the pseudogene TRBV3-2) to TRBJ2-6; TRBD1 might be the D (5 bases). This CDR3 is built from 18 residues. V shed 1 base and J shed 3 bases, with 16 bases lying between them. Germline loops: CDR1 LGHDT, CDR2 YNNKEL (reference sequence). CDR3: CASSQGLAGRYGANVLTF. In DNA, the CDR3 is TGTGCCAGCAGCCAAGGACTCGCAGGGCGGTATGGGGCCAACGTCCTGACTTTC.

The chain couples TRBV18 to TRBJ1-2; no clear D gene. Trimming took 6 bases from V and 2 from J, leaving 13 bases between them. The CDR3 consists of 14 residues. Germline V gene sequence: CDR1 KGHSH, CDR2 LQKENI. The CDR3 reads CASSLTGGNYGYTF. The CDR3 DNA reads as TGTGCCAGCTCCCTCACGGGCGGGAACTATGGCTACACCTTC.

This clone was seen more than once but under ten times. The V gene is TRBV7-2, the J gene TRBJ2-5, with D hard to call. The V gene's germline CDR1 is SGHTA and CDR2 FQGNSA. Trimming took off 5 bases at V and 1 base at J, with 2 bases between the two ends. The CDR3 spans 11 residues. DNA for the CDR3: TGTGCCAGCAGCCCCCAAGAGACCCAGTACTTC. Translation gives CASSPQETQYF.

The V and J genes are TRBV15 and TRBJ1-1; D ambiguous. V shed 1 base and J shed 3 bases, with 3 bases lying between them. CDR1 and CDR2 from the germline V gene are LNHNV and YYDKDF (reference sequence). This CDR3 region has 12 residues. CDR3: CATSRGYTEAFF. The CDR3 DNA sequence: TGTGCCACCAGCAGAGGGTACACTGAAGCTTTCTTT.

Comments on this clone: Other DNA sequences in this specimen translate into the identical CDR3. This chain links TRBV5-1 with TRBJ1-1, with D hard to call. The germline V gene has CDR1 SGHRS and CDR2 YFSETQ. CDR3 length: 13 residues. Trimming left V 3 bases short and J 0 bases short, with 6 bases between. Written as DNA, the CDR3 is TGCGCCAGCAGCTCCGAGATGAACACTGAAGCTTTCTTT. The encoded protein is CASSSEMNTEAFF.

The chain uses TRBV19 and TRBJ1-6, with a weak D call TRBD1 (5 bases). Deletions cut 3 bases from V and 14 bases from J, with 14 bases between. Per germline, CDR1 LNHDA and CDR2 SQIVND (reference sequence). The CDR3 covers 13 residues. In DNA, the CDR3 is TGTGCCAGTAGTATGGGGGGGTTATTAACCCTCCACTTT. Translating gives CASSMGGLLTLHF.

The rearrangement links TRBV10-1 to TRBJ2-3; D possibly matches TRBD1 or TRBD2 (5 bases each). Germline lookup yields CDR1 WNHNN and CDR2 SYGVQD (reference sequence). The CDR3 runs to 15 residues. V dropped 0 bases and J dropped 6 bases, with 13 bases sitting between them. Here the CDR3 reads CASSESGTQRDTQYF. The DNA of the CDR3 is TGCGCCAGCAGTGAGTCCGGGACCCAGCGGGATACGCAGTATTTT.

This clone was observed many times. V gene TRBV4-2 combines with J gene TRBJ2-3, with a weak D call TRBD1 (6 bases). In germline, CDR1 is LGHNA, CDR2 YNFKEQ. The CDR3 contains 14 residues. Trimming stripped 0 bases from V and 7 bases from J, with 11 bases between. This CDR3 is CASSQDTGLYTQYF. CDR3 nucleotides: TGTGCCAGCAGCCAAGATACAGGGCTCTATACGCAGTATTTT.

V and J are TRBV24-1 and TRBJ1-5, with D possibly TRBD1 on 5 matching bases. Trimming removed 7 bases at V and 3 bases at J, with 6 bases between. Looked up from germline, CDR1 is KGHDR and CDR2 is SFDVKD. The CDR3 covers 12 residues. The CDR3 nucleotides are TGTGCCACCAGCAGGGACAATCAGCCCCAGCATTTT. It encodes CATSRDNQPQHF.

V is TRBV29-1 and J is TRBJ2-3; D not certain. V was trimmed by 4 bases and J by 6 bases, leaving 5 bases between them. Germline V gene data show CDR1 as SQVTM and CDR2 as ANQGSEA. This CDR3 is 10 amino acids long. The CDR3 loop is CSVGTDTQYF. CDR3 DNA sequence: TGCAGCGTTGGTACCGATACGCAGTATTTT.

The rearrangement links TRBV7-9 to TRBJ2-3; TRBD1 matches at 8 bases. J gave up 2 bases and V 2 bases, and 3 bases lay outside the gene matches. The CDR3 length is 15 residues. The germline V gene has CDR1 SEHNR and CDR2 FQNEAQ (reference sequence). This chain's CDR3 is CASSLTGGFTDTQYF. The CDR3 bases are TGTGCCAGCAGCTTAACAGGGGGTTTCACAGATACGCAGTATTTT.